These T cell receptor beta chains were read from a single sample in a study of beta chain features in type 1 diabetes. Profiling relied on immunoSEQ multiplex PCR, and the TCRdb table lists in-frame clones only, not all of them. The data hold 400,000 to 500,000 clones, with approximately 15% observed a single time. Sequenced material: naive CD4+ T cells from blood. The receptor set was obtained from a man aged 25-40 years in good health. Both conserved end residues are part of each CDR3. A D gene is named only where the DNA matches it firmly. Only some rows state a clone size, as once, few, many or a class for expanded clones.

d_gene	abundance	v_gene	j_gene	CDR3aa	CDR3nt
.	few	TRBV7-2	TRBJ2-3	CASSSEYVRTQYF	TGTGCCAGCAGCTCGGAATACGTGAGGACGCAGTATTTT
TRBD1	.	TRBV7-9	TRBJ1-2	CASSLDRVGYTF	TGTGCCAGCAGCTTGGACAGGGTGGGCTACACCTTC
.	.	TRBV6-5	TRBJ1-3	CASRHTKTAGNTIYF	TGTGCCAGCAGACATACTAAGACAGCTGGAAACACCATATATTTT
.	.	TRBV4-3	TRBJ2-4	CASSQDRTIAKNIQYF	TGCGCCAGCAGCCAAGATCGGACTATAGCCAAAAACATTCAGTACTTC
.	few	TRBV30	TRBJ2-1	CAWSVSTNEQFF	TGTGCCTGGAGTGTATCTACCAATGAGCAGTTCTTC
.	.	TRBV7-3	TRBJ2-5	CASSLGPGDVETQYF	TGTGCCAGCAGCCTGGGGCCAGGGGACGTAGAGACCCAGTACTTC
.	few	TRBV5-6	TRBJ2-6	CASSFSPSGANVLTF	TGTGCCAGCAGCTTTTCGCCCTCTGGGGCCAACGTCCTGACTTTC
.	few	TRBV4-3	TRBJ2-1	CASSQVNLLGNEQFF	TGCGCCAGCAGCCAAGTCAACCTACTGGGCAATGAGCAGTTCTTC
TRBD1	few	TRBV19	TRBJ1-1	CASSIPGTGIAFF	TGTGCCAGTAGTATCCCCGGGACAGGGATAGCTTTCTTT
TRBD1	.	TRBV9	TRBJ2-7	CASSTGTGEAYEQYF	TGTGCCAGCAGCACAGGGACAGGGGAAGCCTACGAGCAGTACTTC
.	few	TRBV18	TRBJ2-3	CASSPGEQSGDTQYF	TGTGCCAGCTCACCAGGGGAACAAAGTGGAGATACGCAGTATTTT
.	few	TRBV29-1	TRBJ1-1	CSVEEGRQSMGEAFF	TGCAGCGTTGAAGAGGGGCGACAGTCTATGGGGGAAGCTTTCTTT
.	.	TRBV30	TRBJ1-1	CAWSVIGSGTEAFF	TGTGCCTGGAGTGTGATTGGGAGTGGAACTGAAGCTTTCTTT
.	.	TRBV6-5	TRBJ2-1	CASTRSLANNNEQFF	TGTGCCAGCACCCGGTCCCTAGCTAATAACAATGAGCAGTTCTTC